One and the same sample provided the 18 T cell receptor beta chains below, sequenced in a study of spatial heterogeneity in lung cancer. Findings and limits, study-wide: Counts that tracked tumor mutation counts were those of expanded intratumoral alpha and beta TCRs.

These receptors' antigens are unknown. TCRdb ran MiXCR on the 5' RACE reads and lists one entry per CDR3 protein. The sample yields 4,000 or so distinct CDR3 sequences, around a tenth seen once. The time point: sample taken at primary tumor resection. The sample in question was lung tumor tissue, obtained at surgery. The receptor set was obtained from a male donor with early-stage non-small cell lung cancer.

This clonotype is labeled as large. The library was designed around alpha chains, so this beta chain is a stray read whose abundance carries little weight. The chain uses TRBV6-5 and TRBJ2-5; possible D gene TRBD1, 5 bases. Trimming left V 6 bases short and J 3 bases short, with 11 bases between. CDR3 length equals 13 residues. Looked up from germline, CDR1 is MNHEY and CDR2 is SVGAGI. CDR3 in DNA: TGTGCCAGCAGCCTTGGGGCGGAAGAGACCCAGTACTTC. It is translated as CASSLGAEETQYF.

Within the sample, this clonotype is medium-sized (0.01 to 0.1%). This beta chain is an off-target read within a library intended for alpha chains, so its frequency means little. The V and J genes are TRBV29-1 and TRBJ2-1; TRBD1 agrees at 9 bases. The CDR3 covers 11 residues. V shed 7 bases and J 7 bases; nucleotides not matched to a gene: 2. CDR1 SQVTM and CDR2 ANQGSEA come from the germline V gene. The CDR3 is CSADRGNEQFF. CDR3 nucleotides: TGCAGCGCCGACAGGGGGAATGAGCAGTTCTTC.

By frequency in the sample, this clonotype is medium-sized. In a library made to pick up alpha chains, this beta chain is a stray read with a size that means little. The chain recombines TRBV29-1 with TRBJ1-2; D remains unclear. Deletions cut 5 bases from V and 4 bases from J, with 17 bases between. Germline V CDR1 and CDR2: SQVTM, ANQGSEA. The CDR3 loop spans 14 amino acids. CDR3 nucleotide sequence: TGCAGCGTTATGGGAGACAACCCGGTCTATGGCTACACCTTC. This gives the protein CSVMGDNPVYGYTF.

Many counts were recorded for this clonotype. A library prepared for alpha chains yielded this beta chain as an off-target read; its size is of little meaning. V usage is TRBV7-2 and J usage is TRBJ2-1; D is uncertain. V was shortened by 2 bases and J by 6 bases, with 11 bases between the two germline ends. The CDR3 is made up of 14 amino acids. CDR1 and CDR2 (germline): SGHTA, FQGNSA. The CDR3 DNA follows: TGTGCCAGCAGCTTAACCCAGTCCCCCAATGAGCAGTTCTTC. The encoded protein is CASSLTQSPNEQFF.

This clonotype is judged medium-sized (0.01 to 0.1%). This beta chain represents an off-target read in a library built for alpha chains; its size is of limited meaning. This chain connects TRBV27 to TRBJ2-3; 13 bases align to TRBD2. This CDR3 has 17 amino acids. Per the germline V gene, CDR1 is MNHEY and CDR2 is SMNVEV (reference sequence). V trimming: 5 bases; J trimming: 4 bases; junction bases outside the gene matches: 9. This CDR3 is CASSHPRLAGGADTQYF. CDR3 DNA: TGTGCCAGCAGTCATCCTAGACTAGCGGGGGGTGCAGATACGCAGTATTTT.

This clonotype counts as large. The library was prepared for alpha chains; this beta chain is a stray read, so its frequency means little. V and J are TRBV7-8 and TRBJ2-2; TRBD1 agrees at 7 bases. The CDR3 totals 15 residues. The V gene end was trimmed by 4 bases and the J gene end by 1 base; junction bases not matched to a gene: 3. From germline, CDR1 is SGHVS and CDR2 FQNEAQ. The CDR3 sequence is CASSSWTGNTGELFF. As DNA, the CDR3 is TGTGCCAGCAGCTCTTGGACAGGGAACACCGGGGAGCTGTTTTTT.

A word on this clonotype: Found in a library prepared for alpha chains, this beta chain is an off-target read, and its abundance has little meaning. The V and J genes are TRBV18 and TRBJ2-3; 9 bases fit TRBD1. The CDR3 consists of 15 residues. CDR1 is KGHSH and CDR2 is LQKENI in the germline V gene. V lost 3 bases to trimming and J lost 0 bases; unmatched junction nucleotides: 1. In DNA form, the CDR3 reads TGTGCCAGCTCACCCGGGACAGGGAGCACAGATACGCAGTATTTT. It codes for CASSPGTGSTDTQYF.

Judged by abundance, this clonotype is medium-sized. The size of this beta chain means little, since it is a stray read in a library made for alpha chains. V and J are TRBV3-1 and TRBJ2-7; TRBD2 matches 12 bases. Germline values: CDR1 LGHDT, CDR2 YNNKEL (reference sequence). The J segment lost 5 bases and the V segment lost 5 bases, leaving 10 bases of the junction unmatched. CDR3 length: 16 residues. Here the CDR3 reads CASSSTTTSGSNEQYF. The CDR3 DNA follows: TGTGCCAGCAGCTCGACCACGACTAGCGGGAGCAACGAGCAGTACTTC.

In its sample, this clonotype is large. This beta chain turned up in a library designed for alpha chains; as an off-target read, its abundance says little. V usage is TRBV6-2 or TRBV6-3 and J usage is TRBJ2-5; 12 nucleotides align to TRBD2. There are 16 residues in the CDR3. Germline V gives CDR1 MNHEY, CDR2 SVGEGT. V gave up 6 bases and J gave up 2 bases; unmatched junction bases: 7. The DNA for the CDR3 is TGTGCCAGCAGCGAGGGACTAGCGGGCATACAAGAGACCCAGTACTTC. This sequence encodes CASSEGLAGIQETQYF.

In regard to this clonotype: As an off-target read in a library built for alpha chains, this beta chain has a frequency of little significance. The J gene is TRBJ1-1, the V gene TRBV12-3 or TRBV12-4; 9 bases are shared with TRBD1. CDR3 length: 16 residues. The J segment lost 1 base and the V segment lost 6 bases, leaving 9 bases of the junction unmatched. CDR3 amino acids: CASRSAQGARNTEAFF. The CDR3 DNA sequence: TGTGCCAGCAGGTCGGCACAGGGGGCGCGGAACACTGAAGCTTTCTTT.

By sample fraction, this clonotype is medium-sized. This beta chain appears as a stray read in a library generated for alpha chains; its size is not informative. The chain uses TRBV12-3 or TRBV12-4 and TRBJ2-1, with 13 bases that match TRBD2. The V and J ends lost 3 bases and 5 bases, in that order; junction bases with no gene match: 4. The CDR3 spans 16 residues. The CDR3 is CASSFRLAGGDNEQFF. CDR3 nucleotides: TGTGCCAGCAGTTTTCGACTAGCGGGGGGTGACAATGAGCAGTTCTTC.

By sample share, this clonotype is medium-sized. Since it is a stray read in a library aimed at alpha chains, this beta chain has a size that is not meaningful. The genes are TRBV6-6 and TRBJ1-5, with TRBD1 matching over 9 bases. The CDR3 spans 16 residues. V lost 6 bases to trimming and J lost 5 bases; unmatched junction nucleotides: 11. Germline V lookup: CDR1 MNHNY, CDR2 SVGAGI (reference sequence). CDR3 DNA: TGTGCCAGCAGCCATCCCCCTACAGGGGGCGATCAGCCCCAGCATTTT. Translating gives CASSHPPTGGDQPQHF.

This clonotype is termed medium-sized. This beta chain is off target for a library built for alpha chains, so its abundance means little. This chain uses TRBV6-5 with TRBJ2-7, with D perhaps matching TRBD1 (5 bases). CDR3 length: 15 residues. V gave up 1 base and J gave up 5 bases, with 15 bases separating them. Per germline, CDR1 MNHEY and CDR2 SVGAGI. The DNA of the CDR3 is TGTGCCAGCAGTTACTTTGCAGGGATCGCCCACGAGCAGTACTTC. It yields the protein CASSYFAGIAHEQYF.

This clonotype was seen more than once but under ten times. This beta chain appears as a stray read in a library generated for alpha chains; its size is not informative. The CDR3 DNA reads as TGTGCCAGCAGTTCGGAGTCCACCTCCTACAATGAGCAGTTCTTC. Protein: CASSSESTSYNEQFF. The rearrangement joins TRBV6-2 or TRBV6-3 to TRBJ2-1, with D unclear. The CDR3 extends over 15 amino acids. Trimming removed 4 bases from V and 0 bases from J, with 10 bases in between. Germline CDR1 is MNHEY and CDR2 is SVGEGT.

This clonotype has more than one count but fewer than ten. This beta chain appears as a stray read in a library generated for alpha chains; its size is not informative. This chain connects TRBV6-6 to TRBJ2-1; tentative D call: TRBD1 (6 bases). The CDR3 has 14 amino acids. Trimming took 7 bases from V and 7 from J, leaving 17 bases between them. CDR1 and CDR2 from the germline V gene are MNHNY and SVGAGI (reference sequence). The CDR3 nucleotides read TGTGCCAGCACCCTGTCGCCAGGGGTAAATGAGCAGTTCTTC. Encoded protein: CASTLSPGVNEQFF.

This clonotype is large within its sample. The library was built for alpha chains, so this beta chain is an off-target read and its size means little. This sequence joins TRBV9 and TRBJ2-1; 7 bases fit TRBD1. This CDR3 region has 14 residues. Trimming cost V 4 bases and J 8 bases; bases outside gene matches: 9. Germline V gene lookup returns CDR1 SGDLS and CDR2 YYNGEE. This CDR3 reads CASSIRQGKDEQFF. The CDR3 DNA follows: TGTGCCAGCAGCATTCGACAGGGTAAAGATGAGCAGTTCTTC. Looking up the rest from reference TRBV9 and TRBJ2-1 gives the full variable domain: DSGVTQTPKHLITATGQRVTLRCSPRSGDLSVYWYQQSLDQGLQFLIQYYNGEERAKGNILERFSAQQFPDLHSELNLSSLELGDSALYFCASSIRQGKDEQFFGPGTRLTVL.

By its share, this clonotype is medium-sized. This beta chain slipped into a library made for alpha chains as a stray read, so its size is not meaningful. The chain combines TRBV4-3 with TRBJ2-1, with D perhaps TRBD2 (6 bases). This CDR3 has 15 residues. The germline V and J ends were trimmed by 2 bases and 7 bases, with 15 bases remaining between them. Germline CDR1 reads LGHNA; CDR2 reads YSLEER. Written as DNA, the CDR3 is TGCGCCAGCAGCCAACTCGGACTATCTATGAATGAGCAGTTCTTC. Amino acid sequence: CASSQLGLSMNEQFF.

By sample fraction, this clonotype is medium-sized. The library was prepared for alpha chains; this beta chain is a stray read, so its frequency means little. The chain combines TRBV7-6 with TRBJ2-3, with D possibly called TRBD1 or TRBD2 (5 bases each). The V and J ends lost 5 bases and 6 bases respectively, with 18 bases between them. Germline-derived CDR1 and CDR2 are SGHVS and FNYEAQ. The CDR3 runs to 15 residues. The CDR3 coding sequence is TGTGCCAGCAGCCCCCAATGGGGACGCGCCGATACGCAGTATTTT. Protein: CASSPQWGRADTQYF.